Shown below are 19 T cell receptor beta chains from a single sample sequenced in a study of T cell responses to AZD1222 COVID-19 vaccine. Assay used: immunoSEQ multiplex PCR; TCRdb lists only in-frame clones, some missing. The data show some 81,000 clones, about 86% seen once. This specimen was peripheral blood, taken 28 days after the second AZD1222 dose. These receptors were collected from an adult who received the AZD1222 COVID-19 vaccine.

V and J are TRBV2 and TRBJ1-1; a possible D gene is TRBD1 (5 bases). Per the germline V gene, CDR1 is SNHLY and CDR2 is FYNNEI. This CDR3 contains 14 residues. V was pared by 6 bases and J by 1 base, with 12 bases between. The CDR3 coding sequence is TGTGCCAGCAGCGCGGGACGGTGGAACACTGAAGCTTTCTTT. This codes for CASSAGRWNTEAFF.

In this sample, this clone turned up a few times. The chain joins TRBV7-9 to TRBJ1-2; D remains ambiguous. The ends were cut back, 0 bases at V and 0 bases at J, with 11 bases in the middle. The CDR3 contains 16 residues. Germline V CDR1 and CDR2: SEHNR, FQNEAQ (reference sequence). The CDR3, as DNA: TGTGCCAGCAGCTTAGCGCAGGAGTCAACTAACTATGGCTACACCTTC. Amino acids: CASSLAQESTNYGYTF. Supplemented by reference TRBV7-9 and TRBJ1-2, the full variable domain reads DTGVSQNPRHKITKRGQNVTFRCDPISEHNRLYWYRQTLGQGPEFLTYFQNEAQLEKSRLLSDRFSAERPKGSFSTLEIQRTEQGDSAMYLCASSLAQESTNYGYTFGSGTRLTVV.

The J gene is TRBJ2-4, the V gene TRBV28; maybe TRBD2 (5 bases). The germline V gene has CDR1 MDHEN and CDR2 SYDVKM. This CDR3 comprises 15 residues. Trimming took 3 bases from V and 9 from J, leaving 18 bases between them. The CDR3 region is CASSLAPGMIGIQYF. Here the CDR3 DNA reads TGTGCCAGCAGTTTGGCTCCGGGGATGATCGGCATTCAGTACTTC. Variable domain in full (rest from reference TRBV28 and TRBJ2-4): DVKVTQSSRYLVKRTGEKVFLECVQDMDHENMFWYRQDPGLGLRLIYFSYDVKMKEKGDIPEGYSVSREKKERFSLILESASTNQTSMYLCASSLAPGMIGIQYFGAGTRLSVL.

This clone was recorded a few times. This chain joins TRBV19 and TRBJ2-1, with 10 nucleotides matching TRBD2. The ends lost 3 bases at V and 7 bases at J; junction bases unmatched: 12. The CDR3 spans 17 residues. The germline CDR1 and CDR2 sequences are LNHDA and SQIVND (reference sequence). CDR3 DNA sequence: TGTGCCAGTAGTATTTTTAGCGGGGGGTTGGTGGGTAATGAGCAGTTCTTC. This sequence encodes CASSIFSGGLVGNEQFF.

The genes are TRBV6-5 and TRBJ1-6; D might be TRBD1 (6 bases). CDR3 length: 12 residues. V lost 7 bases, J lost 7 bases, and 8 bases lay in between. In germline, CDR1 is MNHEY, CDR2 SVGAGI. This CDR3 is CASTTGNSPLHF. The CDR3 DNA is TGTGCCAGCACAACAGGGAATTCACCCCTCCACTTT.

This sequence joins TRBV7-9 and TRBJ1-5; TRBD1 might be the D (6 bases). The CDR3 consists of 17 residues. V gave up 0 bases and J gave up 2 bases, with 14 bases separating them. Germline V gene lookup returns CDR1 SEHNR and CDR2 FQNEAQ (reference sequence). The DNA for the CDR3 is TGTGCCAGCAGCTTAGCTTCGGGACAAGGAGGCAATCAGCCCCAGCATTTT. It encodes CASSLASGQGGNQPQHF.

This sequence joins TRBV5-4 and TRBJ1-6, with D possibly being TRBD1 (5 bases). The CDR3 runs to 15 residues. Per the germline V gene, CDR1 is SGHNT and CDR2 is YYREEE (reference sequence). V was clipped by 4 bases and J by 1 base, with 9 bases between them. The CDR3 DNA reads TGTGCCAGCAGCCAGACAGCGTCCTATAATTCACCCCTCCACTTT. Protein product: CASSQTASYNSPLHF.

V gene TRBV2 combines with J gene TRBJ1-1, with D maybe TRBD1 (5 bases). This CDR3 region has 14 residues. Trimming pared 1 base from V and 2 bases from J, leaving 8 bases between. CDR1 is SNHLY and CDR2 is FYNNEI in the germline V gene. This CDR3 is CASSEGGINTEAFF. CDR3 in DNA: TGTGCCAGCAGTGAAGGGGGGATTAACACTGAAGCTTTCTTT.

The chain has TRBV19 and TRBJ1-5, with a tentative D call TRBD1 (5 bases). V was trimmed by 2 bases and J by 1 base, leaving 15 bases between them. Germline lookup yields CDR1 LNHDA and CDR2 SQIVND (reference sequence). The CDR3 runs 17 residues. CDR3 nucleotides: TGTGCCAGTAGTATAACGGGCGGGGCAGGGAGCAATCAGCCCCAGCATTTT. This translates into CASSITGGAGSNQPQHF.

J is TRBJ2-1 and V is TRBV27, with TRBD1 matching 7 bases. Trimming at V came to 4 bases and at J to 5 bases, leaving 8 bases not matched to a gene. The CDR3 has 15 amino acids. Looked up from germline, CDR1 is MNHEY and CDR2 is SMNVEV (reference sequence). The CDR3 is CASSWDSSSDNEQFF. The CDR3 DNA reads TGTGCCAGCAGTTGGGACAGTTCCTCTGACAATGAGCAGTTCTTC.

The genes are TRBV3-1 (or the pseudogene TRBV3-2) and TRBJ2-7; possible D gene TRBD2, 5 bases. The CDR3 is 13 residues long. CDR1 and CDR2 from the germline V gene are LGHDT and YNNKEL (reference sequence). V was shortened by 2 bases and J by 5 bases, with 10 bases between the two germline ends. The CDR3 nucleotides read TGTGCCAGCAGCCAAAATTCGAGGGACGAGCAGTACTTC. Residues: CASSQNSRDEQYF.

The CDR3 sequence: CASSPQTGIDTQYF. DNA of the CDR3: TGTGCCAGCAGCCCCCAGACAGGGATAGATACGCAGTATTTT. The chain couples TRBV7-9 to TRBJ2-3, with 7 positions matching TRBD1. The germline V gene encodes CDR1 SEHNR and CDR2 FQNEAQ (reference sequence). CDR3 length: 14 amino acids. J was trimmed by 5 bases and V by 5 bases; bases with no gene match: 7.

This chain links TRBV12-5 with TRBJ2-1, with TRBD2 matching over 7 bases. Trimming cost V 2 bases and J 6 bases; bases outside gene matches: 7. CDR1 is LGHNT, CDR2 FRNRAP, per germline. This CDR3 has 15 amino acids. The CDR3 here is CASGLKGGPSNEQFF. CDR3 DNA: TGTGCTAGTGGTTTGAAGGGAGGGCCAAGCAATGAGCAGTTCTTC.

The V and J genes are TRBV28 and TRBJ2-7; possible D gene TRBD2, 6 bases. Germline-derived CDR1 and CDR2 are MDHEN and SYDVKM. The CDR3 has 11 residues. V was shortened by 5 bases and J by 7 bases, with 9 bases between the two germline ends. CDR3 region: CASSGGVEQYF. For the CDR3, the DNA is TGTGCCAGCAGTGGAGGGGTTGAGCAGTACTTC.

This CDR3 reads CASSRPYEQYF. CDR3 DNA: TGTGCCAGCAGTCGCCCATACGAGCAGTACTTC. The gene calls are TRBV6-2 or TRBV6-3 and TRBJ2-7; D remains unclear. The V gene lost 5 bases and the J gene lost 4 bases, with 6 bases spanning the gap. The CDR3 covers 11 residues. Germline V gene sequence: CDR1 MNHEY, CDR2 SVGEGT.

The chain joins TRBV10-1 to TRBJ1-4; D unclear. Trimming cost V 3 bases and J 0 bases, with 5 bases left between them. Germline values: CDR1 WNHNN, CDR2 SYGVQD (reference sequence). The CDR3 runs 14 residues. CDR3 amino acids: CASSDPATNEKLFF. As DNA, the CDR3 is TGCGCCAGCAGTGATCCTGCAACTAATGAAAAACTGTTTTTT.

This chain joins TRBV3-1 (or the pseudogene TRBV3-2) and TRBJ2-3; D is possibly TRBD2 (6 bases). CDR3 size: 13 residues. The germline V gene encodes CDR1 LGHDT and CDR2 YNNKEL (reference sequence). V lost 6 bases, J lost 6 bases, and 13 bases lay in between. CDR3 in DNA: TGTGCCAGCAGGCTTAGCGGTTTCGATACGCAGTATTTT. Protein sequence: CASRLSGFDTQYF.

This clone has only a few counts. The gene calls are TRBV19 and TRBJ1-6; 7 bases are a match to TRBD1. The J segment lost 7 bases and the V segment lost 3 bases, leaving 3 bases of the junction unmatched. Germline CDR1 reads LNHDA; CDR2 reads SQIVND (reference sequence). The CDR3 spans 14 residues. The CDR3: CASSIQGGNSPLHF. CDR3 coding DNA: TGTGCCAGTAGTATTCAGGGGGGAAATTCACCCCTCCACTTT.

The chain has TRBV20-1 and TRBJ2-7; weak D call: TRBD2 (5 bases). Germline CDR1 is DFQATT and CDR2 is SNEGSKA (reference sequence). The CDR3 consists of 9 residues. This chain's CDR3 is CGRSYEQYF. In nucleotides, the CDR3 is TGCGGGAGAAGCTACGAGCAGTACTTC.